The 28 T cell receptor beta chains listed next were all sequenced from one sample in a study of shared clonotypes between healthy human individuals. Data came from immunoSEQ multiplex PCR; TCRdb stores just in-frame clones and leaves some out. Of about 1.5 million clones in the sample, nearly 99% were seen once. The sample taken for sequencing was naive CD4+ T cells sorted from blood. Subset given: CD45RA+ positively selected. Source of these receptors: a young man in good health.

CDR3 amino acids: CASSWQGSHTGELFF. CDR3 nucleotide sequence: TGTGCCAGCAGCTGGCAGGGGTCCCACACCGGGGAGCTGTTTTTT. The chain carries TRBV5-5 and TRBJ2-2; tentative D call: TRBD1 (6 bases). CDR1 is SGHKS, CDR2 YYEKEE, per germline (reference sequence). There are 15 residues in the CDR3. V was trimmed by 3 bases and J by 3 bases, leaving 12 bases between them.

CDR3 bases: TGCGCCAGCAGCCAAAGTGGGGGCGTCTCGGAGACCCAGTACTTC. Amino acids: CASSQSGGVSETQYF. V and J are TRBV4-1 and TRBJ2-5; maybe TRBD1 (6 bases). This CDR3 has 15 amino acids. V lost 2 bases, J lost 5 bases, and 15 bases lay in between. The V gene's germline CDR1 is MGHRA and CDR2 YSYEKL.

The chain combines TRBV19 with TRBJ2-2; unclear D gene. Germline V CDR1 and CDR2: LNHDA, SQIVND (reference sequence). Trimming took 5 bases from V and 9 from J, leaving 10 bases between them. This CDR3 has 12 residues. The DNA of the CDR3 is TGTGCCAGTAGTGTCAAGAAAAGGGAGCTGTTTTTT. It specifies CASSVKKRELFF.

The V and J genes are TRBV9 and TRBJ2-2; possible D gene TRBD2, 5 bases. Germline values: CDR1 SGDLS, CDR2 YYNGEE. The CDR3 sequence is 13 residues long. Deletions cut 0 bases from V and 6 bases from J, with 6 bases between. The CDR3 protein is CASSVGRSGELFF. The DNA for the CDR3 is TGTGCCAGCAGCGTAGGGAGGTCCGGGGAGCTGTTTTTT.

This clone was detected once. This chain uses TRBV28 with TRBJ2-1, with 13 bases lining up with TRBD2. The germline V gene encodes CDR1 MDHEN and CDR2 SYDVKM. This CDR3 spans 15 amino acids. The junction had 10 bases not matched to a gene; V was cut back by 5 bases and J by 12 bases. This CDR3 reads CASSVQGLAGVGQFF. The CDR3 region has the DNA TGTGCCAGCAGTGTCCAAGGACTAGCGGGAGTGGGGCAGTTCTTC.

The chain combines TRBV27 with TRBJ2-3; 7 nucleotides agree with TRBD2. This CDR3 has 14 amino acids. Germline CDR1 and CDR2: MNHEY and SMNVEV (reference sequence). V lost 3 bases and J lost 3; bases outside the gene matches: 3. The CDR3 spells CASSFSRETDTQYF. CDR3 nucleotides: TGTGCCAGCAGTTTTTCGCGGGAGACAGATACGCAGTATTTT.

V gene TRBV5-1 combines with J gene TRBJ2-3; unclear D gene. Germline V gives CDR1 SGHRS, CDR2 YFSETQ. Trimming pared 1 base from V and 3 bases from J, leaving 12 bases between. The CDR3 is made up of 15 amino acids. CDR3 bases: TGCGCCAGCAGCTTGAGGCAGGTCGTGACAGATACGCAGTATTTT. Translated: CASSLRQVVTDTQYF. Based on the CDR3 plus reference TRBV5-1 and TRBJ2-3, the full variable domain is KAGVTQTPRYLIKTRGQQVTLSCSPISGHRSVSWYQQTPGQGLQFLFEYFSETQRNKGNFPGRFSGRQFSNSRSEMNVSTLELGDSALYLCASSLRQVVTDTQYFGPGTRLTVL.

The V call is TRBV7-8, the J call TRBJ1-4, with D maybe TRBD1 (6 bases). Trimming cost V 3 bases and J 13 bases, with 15 bases left between them. Germline-derived CDR1 and CDR2 are SGHVS and FQNEAQ. The CDR3 is 13 amino acids. The DNA of the CDR3 is TGTGCCAGCAGCTTGGTTCAAGGGGGAGGACTGTTTTTT. This encodes CASSLVQGGGLFF.

The chain recombines TRBV19 with TRBJ2-7; 7 bases map to TRBD1. Germline lookup yields CDR1 LNHDA and CDR2 SQIVND (reference sequence). CDR3 length: 17 residues. V shed 3 bases, J shed 1 base, and the junction held 12 bases outside the gene matches. The CDR3 here is CASSIYYRGSRSYEQYF. The CDR3 bases are TGTGCCAGTAGTATCTACTACAGGGGTTCCCGATCCTACGAGCAGTACTTC.

Only one count was recorded for this clone. Written as DNA, the CDR3 is TGCGCCAGCAGCCCTACTTTAGGACGGGCCTCCTACGAGCAGTACTTC. Its translation: CASSPTLGRASYEQYF. This chain connects TRBV5-1 to TRBJ2-7; no reliable D call. The CDR3 has 16 amino acids. The V gene lost 4 bases and the J gene lost 0 bases, with 17 bases spanning the gap. CDR1 SGHRS and CDR2 YFSETQ come from the germline V gene.

The V gene is TRBV7-3, the J gene TRBJ2-5; D uncertain. CDR1 is SGHTA, CDR2 FQGTGA, per germline. This CDR3 contains 13 residues. Deletions cut 5 bases from V and 5 bases from J, with 12 bases between. CDR3 DNA sequence: TGTGCCAGCAGCCCCGATAGTTGGGAGACCCAGTACTTC. It encodes CASSPDSWETQYF. Using reference TRBV7-3 and TRBJ2-5 for the parts outside the CDR3, the full variable domain is GAGVSQTPSNKVTEKGKYVELRCDPISGHTALYWYRQSLGQGPEFLIYFQGTGAADDSGLPNDRFFAVRPEGSVSTLKIQRTERGDSAVYLCASSPDSWETQYFGPGTRLLVL.

About this clone: This specimen includes other DNA sequences encoding the same CDR3. The chain uses TRBV5-5 and TRBJ2-7; no definite D call. Germline CDR1 is SGHKS and CDR2 is YYEKEE (reference sequence). The CDR3 has 12 residues. Trimming left V 0 bases short and J 3 bases short, with 4 bases between. This CDR3 reads CASSLEGYEQYF. DNA of the CDR3: TGTGCCAGCAGCTTGGAAGGCTACGAGCAGTACTTC.

This sequence joins TRBV2 and TRBJ1-1; D not certain. V dropped 6 bases and J dropped 1 base, with 3 bases sitting between them. Per the germline V gene, CDR1 is SNHLY and CDR2 is FYNNEI. The CDR3 has 11 amino acids. The CDR3 protein is CASRKNTEAFF. The CDR3 DNA reads TGTGCCAGCAGGAAGAACACTGAAGCTTTCTTT. Drawing the rest from reference TRBV2 and TRBJ1-1, the complete variable domain is EPEVTQTPSHQVTQMGQEVILRCVPISNHLYFYWYRQILGQKVEFLVSFYNNEISEKSEIFDDQFSVERPDGSNFTLKIRSTKLEDSAMYFCASRKNTEAFFGQGTRLTVV.

The rearrangement joins TRBV28 to TRBJ1-2, with unresolved D. Germline CDR1 is MDHEN and CDR2 is SYDVKM. The CDR3 runs to 15 residues. V lost 3 bases, J lost 1 base, and 12 bases lay in between. The CDR3 DNA reads as TGTGCCAGCAGTTTTGGCGGCAGTCTTAACTATGGCTACACCTTC. It yields the protein CASSFGGSLNYGYTF.

The genes are TRBV6-1 and TRBJ1-4; D ambiguous. V gave up 4 bases and J gave up 5 bases, with 2 bases separating them. The length of the CDR3 is 11 residues. The germline gives CDR1 MNHNS, CDR2 SASEGT. The CDR3 DNA is TGTGCCAGCAGTGGGAATGAAAAACTGTTTTTT. It codes for CASSGNEKLFF.

This clone was picked up one time. The gene calls are TRBV28 and TRBJ2-5; 8 nucleotides line up with TRBD2. The CDR3 has 16 amino acids. J was trimmed by 3 bases and V by 0 bases; bases with no gene match: 6. CDR1 is MDHEN, CDR2 SYDVKM, per germline. CDR3 region: CASSLWGGRTKETQYF. Written as DNA, the CDR3 is TGTGCCAGCAGTTTATGGGGCGGGAGGACCAAAGAGACCCAGTACTTC.

This clone showed up just once. The chain employs TRBV7-2 and TRBJ1-5; 7 bases line up with TRBD1. CDR1 SGHTA and CDR2 FQGNSA come from the germline V gene. The CDR3 has 15 amino acids. V gave up 1 base and J gave up 7 bases; unmatched junction bases: 7. The chain's CDR3 is CASSLVDRREQPQHF. The CDR3 DNA follows: TGTGCCAGCAGCTTAGTGGACAGGAGGGAACAGCCCCAGCATTTT.

The chain links TRBV11-1 to TRBJ2-4, with unresolved D. Germline CDR1 and CDR2: SGHAT and FQDESV (reference sequence). The CDR3 loop spans 14 amino acids. The V end was cut by 0 bases, the J end by 9 bases, with 12 bases between. CDR3 residues: CASSLALAEPIQYF. In nucleotides, the CDR3 is TGTGCCAGCAGCTTAGCGCTCGCGGAACCCATTCAGTACTTC.

The genes are TRBV1 and TRBJ2-2. TRBV1 is reported as a pseudogene. There are 15 residues in the CDR3. The CDR3 protein is CTSSYGPTATGELFF. Written as DNA, the CDR3 is TGCACCAGCAGCTATGGACCAACCGCTACCGGGGAGCTGTTTTTT.

A note on this clone: The same CDR3 is also encoded by other DNA sequences in this sample. The V gene is TRBV6-1, the J gene TRBJ2-7, with no clear D. V lost 2 bases and J 1 base, leaving 9 bases between the germline ends. Germline V CDR1 and CDR2: MNHNS, SASEGT. The CDR3 runs to 14 residues. DNA of the CDR3: TGTGCCAGCAGTGAAAAGTGGGCTTCCTACGAGCAGTACTTC. Amino acid sequence: CASSEKWASYEQYF.

The CDR3 nucleotides read TGTGCCAGCAGCCAGACGTTGGGGGGCGCGAACACCGGGGAGCTGTTTTTT. It specifies CASSQTLGGANTGELFF. The chain uses TRBV11-2 and TRBJ2-2; the D call may be TRBD1 or TRBD2 (6 bases each). The germline V gene has CDR1 SGHAT and CDR2 FQNNGV. The CDR3 runs 17 residues. Trimming shortened V by 5 bases and J by 0 bases, and 16 bases separated the two germline ends. The whole variable domain, filled in from reference TRBV11-2 and TRBJ2-2, reads EAGVAQSPRYKIIEKRQSVAFWCNPISGHATLYWYQQILGQGPKLLIQFQNNGVVDDSQLPKDRFSAERLKGVDSTLKIQPAKLEDSAVYLCASSQTLGGANTGELFFGEGSRLTVL.

The rearrangement uses TRBV5-4 and TRBJ2-7; 8 positions agree with TRBD1. The V gene's germline CDR1 is SGHNT and CDR2 YYREEE (reference sequence). J was trimmed by 2 bases and V by 0 bases; bases with no gene match: 4. There are 15 residues in the CDR3. The CDR3 bases are TGTGCCAGCAGCTTGGATGCAGGGGGCGCCTACGAGCAGTACTTC. It yields the protein CASSLDAGGAYEQYF. The whole variable domain, remainder taken from reference TRBV5-4 and TRBJ2-7, is ETGVTQSPTHLIKTRGQQVTLRCSSQSGHNTVSWYQQALGQGPQFIFQYYREEENGRGNFPPRFSGLQFPNYSSELNVNALELDDSALYLCASSLDAGGAYEQYFGPGTRLTVT.

The gene calls are TRBV6-1 and TRBJ2-7; 8 bases line up with TRBD1. CDR1 is MNHNS, CDR2 SASEGT, per germline. The CDR3 spans 15 residues. V shed 0 bases, J shed 2 bases, and the junction held 3 bases outside the gene matches. The CDR3 protein is CASSEARTGTYEQYF. The DNA of the CDR3 is TGTGCCAGCAGTGAAGCAAGGACAGGGACCTACGAGCAGTACTTC.

This clone was found many times. This chain uses TRBV5-1 with TRBJ2-5, with D possibly matching TRBD2 (5 bases). In germline, CDR1 is SGHRS, CDR2 YFSETQ. Trimming removed 0 bases from V and 0 bases from J, with 9 bases in between. The CDR3 length is 15 residues. CDR3 loop: CASSLVPGNQETQYF. In nucleotides, the CDR3 is TGCGCCAGCAGCTTGGTCCCGGGAAACCAAGAGACCCAGTACTTC.

This chain links TRBV5-1 with TRBJ1-2, with D possibly being TRBD1 (5 bases). Trimming took off 3 bases at V and 2 bases at J, with 11 bases between the two ends. Germline V CDR1 and CDR2: SGHRS, YFSETQ. CDR3 size: 14 residues. CDR3 loop: CASSSEGINYGYTF. As DNA, the CDR3 is TGCGCCAGCAGCTCAGAGGGGATCAACTATGGCTACACCTTC.

The chain combines TRBV4-1 with TRBJ2-2; 8 nucleotides match TRBD2. Germline CDR1 MGHRA, CDR2 YSYEKL. The CDR3 has 17 residues. J was trimmed by 9 bases and V by 0 bases; bases with no gene match: 12. CDR3 region: CASSQDRWAGGQRELFF. In DNA form, the CDR3 reads TGCGCCAGCAGCCAAGATAGATGGGCGGGAGGCCAGCGGGAGCTGTTTTTT.

The rearrangement uses TRBV30 and TRBJ2-4; 8 positions agree with TRBD1. From germline, CDR1 is GTSNPN and CDR2 SVGIG (reference sequence). CDR3 length: 12 residues. Trimming at V came to 0 bases and at J to 15 bases, leaving 7 bases not matched to a gene. Here the CDR3 DNA reads TGTGCCTGGAGTGTGACAGGGGCCGGGCGGTACTTC. Protein sequence: CAWSVTGAGRYF.

This rearrangement joins TRBV23-1 to TRBJ2-3, with 11 bases aligning to TRBD2. TRBV23-1 is recorded as an ORF, its role being uncertain. The V gene end was trimmed by 0 bases and the J gene end by 3 bases; junction bases not matched to a gene: 5. CDR3 length equals 17 residues. The CDR3 nucleotides read TGCGCCAGCAGTCAATCGCGACTAGCGGGATCAACAGATACGCAGTATTTT. Amino acid sequence: CASSQSRLAGSTDTQYF.